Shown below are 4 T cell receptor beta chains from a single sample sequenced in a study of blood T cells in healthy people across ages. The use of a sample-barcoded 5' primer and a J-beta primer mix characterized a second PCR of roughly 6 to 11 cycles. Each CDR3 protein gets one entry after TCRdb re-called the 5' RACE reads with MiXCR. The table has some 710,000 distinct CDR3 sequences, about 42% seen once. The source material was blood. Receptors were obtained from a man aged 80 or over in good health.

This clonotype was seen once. The CDR3 spells CAINSGVLRDSYEQYF. DNA of the CDR3: TGTGCCATCAACTCAGGGGTGTTGCGGGATAGCTACGAGCAGTACTTC. V is TRBV10-3 and J is TRBJ2-7; D is tentatively TRBD1 or TRBD2 (6 bases each). Deletions cut 7 bases from V and 3 bases from J, with 22 bases between. The germline V gene encodes CDR1 ENHRY and CDR2 SYGVKD. CDR3 size: 16 residues.

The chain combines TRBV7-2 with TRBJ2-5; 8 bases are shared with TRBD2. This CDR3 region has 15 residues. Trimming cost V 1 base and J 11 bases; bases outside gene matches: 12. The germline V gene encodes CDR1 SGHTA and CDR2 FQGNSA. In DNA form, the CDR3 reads TGTGCCAGCAGCTTAGATTCTCAGGGTGAGCGGGAGCAGTACTTC. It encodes CASSLDSQGEREQYF.

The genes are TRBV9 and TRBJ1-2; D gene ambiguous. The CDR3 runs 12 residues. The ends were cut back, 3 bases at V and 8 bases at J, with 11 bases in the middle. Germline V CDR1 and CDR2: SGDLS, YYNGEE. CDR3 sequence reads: CASSEGGRGYTF. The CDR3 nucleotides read TGTGCCAGCAGCGAGGGAGGGCGGGGCTACACCTTC.

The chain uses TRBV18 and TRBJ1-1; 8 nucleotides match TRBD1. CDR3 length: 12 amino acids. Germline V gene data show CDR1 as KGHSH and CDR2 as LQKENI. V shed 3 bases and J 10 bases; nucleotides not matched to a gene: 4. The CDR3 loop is CASSPGQGVAFF. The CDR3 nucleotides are TGTGCCAGCTCACCTGGACAGGGAGTAGCTTTCTTT.